These 3 T cell receptor beta chains share one sample of origin, sequenced in a study of beta chain features in type 1 diabetes. The entirety of the isolated RNA underwent reverse transcription, so expressed TCRB transcripts were sequenced. Method: immunoSEQ multiplex PCR; TCRdb's copy keeps in-frame clones and lacks some. The table has 860,000 or so clones, roughly a sixth seen once. Material: naive CD4+ T cells from blood. All receptors derive from a woman aged 18-30 years in good health.

This clone was seen a handful of times. V gene TRBV4-2 combines with J gene TRBJ1-4, with a possible D match to TRBD1 (6 bases). V was cut by 0 bases and J by 4 bases, with 12 bases left in between. The CDR3 extends over 16 amino acids. From germline, CDR1 is LGHNA and CDR2 YNFKEQ. In nucleotides, the CDR3 is TGTGCCAGCAGCCAAGAATGGACAGCCTATAATGAAAAACTGTTTTTT. Protein: CASSQEWTAYNEKLFF.

This clone was observed a few times. The genes are TRBV25-1 and TRBJ2-7; possibly TRBD1 for D (5 bases). The CDR3 sequence is 14 residues long. Trimming took off 2 bases at V and 10 bases at J, with 18 bases between the two ends. Germline V lookup: CDR1 MGHDK, CDR2 SYGVNS. The CDR3 region is CASSELWSGSNQYF. CDR3 nucleotide sequence: TGTGCCAGCAGTGAACTGTGGTCAGGGTCTAACCAGTACTTC.

CDR3 amino acids: CATSRWGHRGSYNEQFF. Here the CDR3 DNA reads TGTGCCACCAGCAGGTGGGGGCACCGGGGCTCCTACAATGAGCAGTTCTTC. This chain connects TRBV15 to TRBJ2-1; D possibly corresponds to TRBD1 (6 bases). Germline assignment: CDR1 LNHNV and CDR2 YYDKDF (reference sequence). Trimming took off 3 bases at V and 0 bases at J, with 15 bases between the two ends. CDR3 length: 17 residues.